Sequencing of this TCR beta chain was carried out in a study of blood T cell repertoires in COVID-19. Study context: Collection of acute and convalescent COVID-19 samples took place in the United States, Italy and Spain. PBMCs, B-cell-depleted T cells, or T cells provided the cDNA or gDNA that made up the material.

Original handling: Quantification of nucleated cells was approximated via reference gene primer amplification. Assay: immunoSEQ multiplex PCR; the TCRdb copy retains only in-frame clones and omits some. V and J calls plus clone size are reproduced from that table; the DNA served to infer D and trimming. The table lists about 400,000 clones, around 89% of them singletons, with approximately 4.5% in the top ten. Germline V gene sequence: CDR1 ENHRY, CDR2 SYGVKD. After removal of 6 bases from V and 4 bases from J, the junction contained 10 bases not matched to a gene. The CDR3 has 15 residues. The sequenced material came from peripheral blood. This chain joins TRBV10-3 and TRBJ2-7; TRBD1 aligns across 9 bases. This clonotype originated in a woman younger than 45 with acute or convalescent COVID-19. CDR3 region: CAIRVDRGKSYEQYF. CDR3 nucleotides: TGTGCCATCAGAGTCGACAGGGGGAAGTCGTACGAGCAGTACTTC.